This T cell receptor (beta chain) was identified during a study of blood T cells in healthy people across ages. Of note for this clonotype: What it binds is unknown.

PCR was performed a second time for about 6 to 11 cycles using a sample-barcoded 5' primer and a J-beta primer mix. TCRdb independently ran MiXCR on the 5' RACE reads; one entry per CDR3 protein. The sample yields more than 700,000 distinct CDR3 sequences, 35% to 60% seen once. The germline V gene has CDR1 SGHRS and CDR2 YFSETQ. The length of the CDR3 is 16 residues. Findings and limits, study-wide: The study found TCR beta diversity correlated strongly with naive T cell percentage. Shifts in expanded clonotypes may have been confounded by donor CMV status, which was unknown.

Peripheral blood, about 10 milliliters per donor, was collected. V is TRBV5-1 and J is TRBJ2-1; 10 bases align to TRBD2. The J call may not be correct, given that the DNA end is closer to TRBJ2-7. What was sequenced was blood. The origin of this receptor is a man at least 80 years old in good health. This CDR3 reads CASSSSTGLAAYEQYF. The CDR3 DNA reads TGCGCCAGCAGCTCCTCTACCGGACTAGCGGCATACGAGCAGTACTTC.